Listed below are T cell receptor beta chains from one sample, sequenced in a study of T cells in Graves' hyperthyroidism and ophthalmopathy. Each CDR3 protein is one row after TCRdb ran MiXCR on the multiplex PCR reads. The data contain some 510,000 distinct CDR3 sequences, around 42% of them seen just once; the ten biggest clones take up 8.2%. The sample consisted of peripheral blood or thyroid tissue (not recorded which). Source of these receptors: a young woman with Graves' hyperthyroidism. Both conserved end residues are part of each CDR3. The D gene is left open where the match is weak. Clone size appears in some rows only: once, few, many, or a class for an expanded clone.

V,J,D,size,CDR3,DNA
TRBV10-2,TRBJ1-6,-,-,CASSESEGVGNSPLHF,TGCGCCAGCAGTGAGTCCGAAGGGGTTGGTAATTCACCCCTCCACTTT
TRBV11-2,TRBJ2-7,-,-,CASSPGLNYEQYF,TGTGCCAGCAGCCCCGGACTGAACTACGAGCAGTACTTC
TRBV15,TRBJ2-6,-,-,CATSGSSGANVLTF,TGTGCCACCAGCGGGAGTTCTGGGGCCAACGTCCTGACTTTC
TRBV25-1,TRBJ1-1,TRBD1,-,CASQRQGRDTEAFF,TGTGCCAGCCAAAGACAGGGCCGGGACACTGAAGCTTTCTTT
TRBV5-5,TRBJ1-2,-,-,CASNLDSPYGYTF,TGTGCCAGCAATCTGGACAGCCCCTATGGCTACACCTTC
TRBV7-2,TRBJ1-2,TRBD1,-,CASSFGLTGADGYTF,TGTGCCAGCAGCTTTGGGTTGACAGGGGCGGATGGCTACACCTTC
TRBV15,TRBJ1-1,-,few,CATRLQGGVTEAFF,TGTGCCACCCGGCTCCAAGGTGGGGTCACTGAAGCTTTCTTT
TRBV29-1,TRBJ1-2,-,many,CSVEGQTNYGYTF,TGCAGCGTTGAAGGACAGACGAACTATGGCTACACCTTC
TRBV2,TRBJ1-6,-,-,CASGRGSSPLHF,TGTGCCAGCGGTCGGGGCTCTTCACCCCTCCACTTT
TRBV2,TRBJ2-7,-,-,CASSEEPGF,TGTGCCAGCAGTGAAGAGCCGGGCTTC
TRBV7-9,TRBJ2-3,TRBD2,-,CASSTVAGVRTDTQYF,TGTGCCAGCAGCACTGTAGCGGGAGTAAGGACAGATACGCAGTATTTT
TRBV20-1,TRBJ2-7,-,-,CSAKGGNGISYEQYF,TGCAGTGCTAAGGGGGGAAACGGGATCTCCTACGAGCAGTACTTC
TRBV12-3/TRBV12-4,TRBJ1-5,TRBD1,few,CASSLGQISNQPQHF,TGTGCCAGCAGCCTGGGACAGATTAGCAATCAGCCCCAGCATTTT
TRBV7-9,TRBJ2-7,-,few,CASSPSGAEQYF,TGTGCCAGCAGCCCGTCTGGGGCCGAGCAGTACTTC
TRBV19,TRBJ2-7,-,-,CASRVPGRNYEQYF,TGTGCCAGCAGAGTCCCGGGACGGAACTACGAGCAGTACTTC
TRBV14,TRBJ1-2,-,-,CASSQVRTEDYGYTF,TGTGCCAGCAGCCAAGTTAGAACGGAGGACTATGGCTACACCTTC
TRBV7-9,TRBJ2-5,TRBD1,many,CASSQGTGGQETQYF,TGCGCCAGCAGCCAGGGGACAGGGGGCCAAGAGACCCAGTACTTC
TRBV11-2,TRBJ2-5,TRBD1,many,CASLQGTGETQYF,TGTGCCAGCCTACAGGGGACAGGCGAGACCCAGTACTTC
TRBV7-3,TRBJ1-2,TRBD1,-,CASSLDRVDYGYTF,TGTGCCAGCAGCTTAGACAGGGTAGACTATGGCTACACCTTC
TRBV7-2,TRBJ1-1,TRBD1,-,CASSPTGRTEAFF,TGTGCCAGCAGCCCGACAGGGCGCACTGAAGCTTTCTTT
TRBV5-1,TRBJ1-4,-,-,CASSIGAVQGELFF,TGCGCCAGCAGCATCGGGGCTGTCCAGGGAGAGCTGTTTTTT
TRBV29-1,TRBJ2-7,-,-,CSVVSPSAYEQYF,TGCAGCGTTGTAAGTCCTAGCGCCTACGAGCAGTACTTC